These 2 T cell receptor beta chains share one sample of origin, sequenced in a study of a mutant IDH1 vaccine in newly diagnosed glioma. Specified time point: week 11, during vaccination. All doses held 300 ug of mutant IDH1 20-mer peptide, with topical imiquimod. Their cognate antigens are unknown. Assay used: immunoSEQ multiplex PCR; TCRdb lists only in-frame clones, some missing. The sample comprises about 66,000 clones, approximately 88% of which are singletons, and 9% to 10% rests with the top ten. The sequencing used PBMCs, collected from a glioma patient whose treatment included an IDH1 peptide vaccine. These receptors were taken from a woman aged 45-65 years with glioma.

The rearrangement joins TRBV19 to TRBJ1-5; TRBD1 is a possible D gene (5 bases). The ends were cut back, 6 bases at V and 0 bases at J, with 12 bases in the middle. From germline, CDR1 is LNHDA and CDR2 SQIVND (reference sequence). CDR3 length: 15 residues. CDR3 DNA: TGTGCCAGTAGCAGGACACAATATAGCAATCAGCCCCAGCATTTT. Protein sequence: CASSRTQYSNQPQHF.

This rearrangement joins TRBV7-9 to TRBJ2-6, with 7 bases that match TRBD1. Germline V CDR1 and CDR2: SEHNR, FQNEAQ (reference sequence). The CDR3 spans 18 residues. The ends lost 1 base at V and 4 bases at J; junction bases unmatched: 10. The CDR3 sequence is CASSLGGTGAEGANVLTF. The CDR3 coding sequence is TGTGCCAGCAGCTTAGGCGGAACAGGGGCGGAAGGGGCCAACGTCCTGACTTTC. The full variable domain, with the rest looked up from reference TRBV7-9 and TRBJ2-6, is DTGVSQNPRHKITKRGQNVTFRCDPISEHNRLYWYRQTLGQGPEFLTYFQNEAQLEKSRLLSDRFSAERPKGSFSTLEIQRTEQGDSAMYLCASSLGGTGAEGANVLTFGAGSRLTVL.